This T cell receptor beta chain was sequenced in a study of shared clonotypes between healthy human individuals. Study findings and constraints: The diversity represented, both genetic and in exposure history, was limited by few donors. Blood was the sole source, and tissue repertoires probably differ.

Genomic DNA came from approximately 92 million PBMCs in unsorted samples. Germline V gives CDR1 SEHNR, CDR2 FQNEAQ (reference sequence). The CDR3 has 14 residues. The V end lost 3 bases, the J end lost 2 bases, and 5 bases lay between the germline ends. Per the original methods: Junction-only sequences without quality scores were provided by ImmunoSEQ, so filtering was different. Sequenced by immunoSEQ multiplex PCR; TCRdb stores in-frame clones only, minus some. V, J and clone size derive from that table, while D and trimming were established from the DNA sequence. Counted here are about 450,000 clones, 79% occurring once; the ten biggest clones make up less than 15%. On this clone: Its antigen is unknown.

This TCR was sampled from a woman between 40 and 55 years old in good health. Some clones in this sample may be carry-over from other donors' samples. The rearrangement links TRBV7-9 to TRBJ2-6; D unclear. The specimen was PBMCs. The chain's CDR3 is CASSFTAGANVLTF. CDR3 nucleotides: TGTGCCAGCAGCTTTACCGCTGGGGCCAACGTCCTGACTTTC.